This is a list of T cell receptor beta chains from one sample in a study of blood T cell repertoires in COVID-19. Clones were sequenced by immunoSEQ multiplex PCR, and TCRdb holds only the in-frame ones, with some missing. The sample lists 270,000 or so clones, more than 65% occurring once. Sample: peripheral blood. These receptors were collected from a woman younger than 35 with acute or convalescent COVID-19. Both conserved end residues are part of each CDR3. Fields, in order: J gene, D gene, clone size, V gene, CDR3 protein, CDR3 DNA. The D gene is left open where the match is weak. The listing skips clone size in some rows; elsewhere it reads once, few, many or a size class.

J gene: TRBJ2-1
D gene: -
clone size: -
V gene: TRBV7-8
CDR3 protein: CASSPSGGPYNEQFF
CDR3 DNA: TGTGCCAGCAGCCCCTCAGGGGGGCCTTACAATGAGCAGTTCTTC

J gene: TRBJ2-2
D gene: TRBD2
clone size: -
V gene: TRBV5-1
CDR3 protein: CASSLTWSGTTGELFF
CDR3 DNA: TGCGCCAGCAGCTTGACGTGGAGCGGGACCACCGGGGAGCTGTTTTTT

J gene: TRBJ2-1
D gene: -
clone size: -
V gene: TRBV29-1
CDR3 protein: CSVEVGRAGDEQFF
CDR3 DNA: TGCAGCGTTGAAGTAGGAAGGGCGGGCGATGAGCAGTTCTTC

J gene: TRBJ1-1
D gene: -
clone size: -
V gene: TRBV18
CDR3 protein: CASSPTRANTEAFF
CDR3 DNA: TGTGCCAGCTCACCTACCAGGGCGAACACTGAAGCTTTCTTT

J gene: TRBJ2-5
D gene: TRBD2
clone size: -
V gene: TRBV10-3
CDR3 protein: CAISLAGEETQYF
CDR3 DNA: TGTGCCATCAGCCTAGCGGGAGAAGAGACCCAGTACTTC

J gene: TRBJ2-7
D gene: TRBD1
clone size: once
V gene: TRBV29-1
CDR3 protein: CSVDEGTGASYEQYF
CDR3 DNA: TGCAGCGTTGACGAGGGGACAGGGGCCTCCTACGAGCAGTACTTC

J gene: TRBJ1-1
D gene: TRBD1
clone size: -
V gene: TRBV18
CDR3 protein: CASSPQGAEAFF
CDR3 DNA: TGTGCCAGCTCTCCGCAGGGGGCGGAGGCTTTCTTT

J gene: TRBJ1-6
D gene: -
clone size: -
V gene: TRBV28
CDR3 protein: CASSLDSTYNSPLHF
CDR3 DNA: TGTGCCAGCAGCCTTGACAGTACCTATAATTCACCCCTCCACTTT

J gene: TRBJ2-2
D gene: TRBD1
clone size: -
V gene: TRBV11-1
CDR3 protein: CASSFGTGSDPGELFF
CDR3 DNA: TGTGCCAGCAGCTTTGGGACAGGGTCGGATCCCGGGGAGCTGTTTTTT

J gene: TRBJ2-7
D gene: TRBD1
clone size: -
V gene: TRBV7-9
CDR3 protein: CASRPGQGAVHEQYF
CDR3 DNA: TGTGCCAGCAGGCCCGGACAGGGGGCCGTCCACGAGCAGTACTTC

J gene: TRBJ2-1
D gene: -
clone size: -
V gene: TRBV14
CDR3 protein: CASSQGPGNEQFF
CDR3 DNA: TGTGCCAGCAGCCAAGGACCGGGCAATGAGCAGTTCTTC

J gene: TRBJ2-7
D gene: TRBD1
clone size: -
V gene: TRBV6-6
CDR3 protein: CASSYPSGGEKYF
CDR3 DNA: TGTGCCAGCAGTTACCCTTCAGGGGGCGAGAAGTACTTC

J gene: TRBJ1-6
D gene: TRBD1
clone size: -
V gene: TRBV27
CDR3 protein: CASSSLQGSPLHF
CDR3 DNA: TGTGCCAGCAGTTCCCTACAGGGGTCACCCCTCCACTTT

J gene: TRBJ1-2
D gene: TRBD1
clone size: -
V gene: TRBV29-1
CDR3 protein: CSVEVWQGADGYTF
CDR3 DNA: TGCAGCGTTGAAGTTTGGCAGGGGGCCGATGGCTACACCTTC

J gene: TRBJ2-5
D gene: TRBD2
clone size: -
V gene: TRBV11-2
CDR3 protein: CASSLRTSVRETQYF
CDR3 DNA: TGTGCCAGCAGCCTCAGGACTAGTGTACGAGAGACCCAGTACTTC

J gene: TRBJ2-3
D gene: TRBD1
clone size: -
V gene: TRBV6-5
CDR3 protein: CASRLDRASTDTQYF
CDR3 DNA: TGTGCCAGCAGGCTCGACAGGGCTTCGACAGATACGCAGTATTTT

J gene: TRBJ1-3
D gene: TRBD1
clone size: -
V gene: TRBV7-2
CDR3 protein: CASRTGTGGNTIYF
CDR3 DNA: TGTGCCAGCAGAACCGGGACAGGGGGAAACACCATATATTTT

J gene: TRBJ1-2
D gene: TRBD1
clone size: once
V gene: TRBV4-3
CDR3 protein: CASSQDPSTGALGGYTF
CDR3 DNA: TGCGCCAGCAGCCAAGACCCCTCGACAGGGGCCCTGGGTGGCTACACCTTC

J gene: TRBJ1-2
D gene: TRBD1
clone size: -
V gene: TRBV9
CDR3 protein: CASSAPLGTGAPNYGYTF
CDR3 DNA: TGTGCCAGCAGCGCCCCCCTGGGGACAGGGGCCCCTAACTATGGCTACACCTTC

J gene: TRBJ2-7
D gene: TRBD1
clone size: -
V gene: TRBV18
CDR3 protein: CASSPGQGQYF
CDR3 DNA: TGTGCCAGCTCACCGGGACAGGGTCAGTACTTC

J gene: TRBJ2-7
D gene: TRBD2
clone size: once
V gene: TRBV30
CDR3 protein: CAWSIAGVREQYF
CDR3 DNA: TGTGCCTGGAGTATAGCGGGAGTTCGGGAGCAGTACTTC

J gene: TRBJ2-7
D gene: -
clone size: -
V gene: TRBV28
CDR3 protein: CASSLSSYEQYF
CDR3 DNA: TGTGCCAGCAGTTTATCTAGCTACGAGCAGTACTTC

J gene: TRBJ2-7
D gene: -
clone size: -
V gene: TRBV2
CDR3 protein: CATLGAASSYEQYF
CDR3 DNA: TGTGCCACTCTTGGAGCAGCAAGCTCCTACGAGCAGTACTTC

J gene: TRBJ2-5
D gene: -
clone size: -
V gene: TRBV7-3
CDR3 protein: CASSELGQETQYF
CDR3 DNA: TGTGCCAGCAGTGAACTAGGGCAAGAGACCCAGTACTTC

J gene: TRBJ1-1
D gene: -
clone size: -
V gene: TRBV7-2
CDR3 protein: CASSLDGTGGNTEAFF
CDR3 DNA: TGTGCCAGCAGCTTAGATGGAACCGGGGGGAACACTGAAGCTTTCTTT

J gene: TRBJ1-4
D gene: TRBD1
clone size: -
V gene: TRBV30
CDR3 protein: CAWSVGAGGNEKLFF
CDR3 DNA: TGTGCCTGGAGTGTAGGGGCAGGGGGGAATGAAAAACTGTTTTTT

J gene: TRBJ2-2
D gene: TRBD2
clone size: -
V gene: TRBV29-1
CDR3 protein: CSARTSGHPGTGELFF
CDR3 DNA: TGCAGCGCCCGGACTAGCGGGCACCCGGGGACCGGGGAGCTGTTTTTT

J gene: TRBJ2-3
D gene: -
clone size: -
V gene: TRBV4-3
CDR3 protein: CASSQGLGGADTQYF
CDR3 DNA: TGCGCCAGCAGCCAAGGTTTGGGCGGGGCAGATACGCAGTATTTT

J gene: TRBJ2-1
D gene: TRBD1
clone size: -
V gene: TRBV18
CDR3 protein: CASSPQGAGLFNEQFF
CDR3 DNA: TGTGCCAGCTCGCCACAGGGGGCGGGCCTATTCAATGAGCAGTTCTTC

J gene: TRBJ2-1
D gene: -
clone size: few
V gene: TRBV6-5
CDR3 protein: CASSYSAASSYNEQFF
CDR3 DNA: TGTGCCAGCAGTTACTCGGCGGCGAGCTCCTACAATGAGCAGTTCTTC

J gene: TRBJ2-1
D gene: TRBD2
clone size: -
V gene: TRBV9
CDR3 protein: CASSALAGLVRNEQFF
CDR3 DNA: TGTGCCAGCAGCGCCCTAGCGGGACTAGTTCGCAATGAGCAGTTCTTC

J gene: TRBJ2-7
D gene: TRBD2
clone size: -
V gene: TRBV6-6
CDR3 protein: CASSLGLALREQYF
CDR3 DNA: TGTGCCAGCTCGCTTGGACTAGCCCTGCGGGAGCAGTACTTC

J gene: TRBJ2-1
D gene: -
clone size: -
V gene: TRBV21-1
CDR3 protein: CASTKTGTSPNEQFF
CDR3 DNA: TGTGCCAGCACCAAAACCGGGACTAGCCCCAATGAGCAGTTCTTC

J gene: TRBJ1-2
D gene: TRBD1
clone size: -
V gene: TRBV3-1/TRBV3-2
CDR3 protein: CASSQVDRGGQISGYTF
CDR3 DNA: TGTGCCAGCAGCCAAGTAGACCGTGGGGGACAGATAAGTGGCTACACCTTC

J gene: TRBJ2-3
D gene: TRBD2
clone size: -
V gene: TRBV14
CDR3 protein: CASSQVWTSGIGDTQYF
CDR3 DNA: TGTGCCAGCAGCCAAGTGTGGACTAGCGGGATTGGAGATACGCAGTATTTT

J gene: TRBJ2-3
D gene: TRBD2
clone size: -
V gene: TRBV4-1
CDR3 protein: CASSQEGGEDTQYF
CDR3 DNA: TGCGCCAGCAGCCAAGAGGGAGGGGAGGATACGCAGTATTTT

J gene: TRBJ2-5
D gene: TRBD2
clone size: once
V gene: TRBV5-5
CDR3 protein: CASSLEPSGRQETQYF
CDR3 DNA: TGTGCCAGCAGCTTGGAACCTAGCGGGAGGCAAGAGACCCAGTACTTC

J gene: TRBJ1-1
D gene: -
clone size: -
V gene: TRBV6-1
CDR3 protein: CASSEGGAGGNTEAFF
CDR3 DNA: TGTGCCAGCAGTGAAGGCGGGGCGGGTGGCAACACTGAAGCTTTCTTT

J gene: TRBJ1-3
D gene: -
clone size: -
V gene: TRBV20-1
CDR3 protein: CSASTMGHSSGNTIYF
CDR3 DNA: TGCAGTGCTAGTACTATGGGACACAGCTCTGGAAACACCATATATTTT

J gene: TRBJ2-1
D gene: -
clone size: -
V gene: TRBV6-5
CDR3 protein: CASSLLPVGYNEQFF
CDR3 DNA: TGTGCCAGCAGCTTACTCCCGGTCGGCTACAATGAGCAGTTCTTC

J gene: TRBJ2-5
D gene: -
clone size: -
V gene: TRBV19
CDR3 protein: CASSIDRPTGLRETQYF
CDR3 DNA: TGTGCCAGTAGTATAGACCGGCCCACAGGGTTGAGAGAGACCCAGTACTTC

J gene: TRBJ1-3
D gene: -
clone size: -
V gene: TRBV18
CDR3 protein: CASSPESLFGNTIYF
CDR3 DNA: TGTGCCAGCTCACCCGAGAGCTTATTTGGAAACACCATATATTTT